Below are 11 T cell receptor beta chains sequenced from a single sample in a study of blood T cell repertoires in COVID-19. Clones were read by immunoSEQ multiplex PCR, and TCRdb kept only the in-frame ones, dropping some. The top ten hold over 3% of the sample, which has 200,000 to 250,000 clones, approximately 79% seen once. Sequences were obtained from peripheral blood. Source of these receptors: a woman aged 40 to 50 with active or convalescent COVID-19.

The V gene is TRBV14, the J gene TRBJ2-7; D call uncertain. Per germline, CDR1 SGHDN and CDR2 FVKESK. Trimming shortened V by 5 bases and J by 3 bases, and 8 bases separated the two germline ends. The CDR3 contains 12 residues. This chain's CDR3 is CASSDSGYEQYV. CDR3 bases: TGTGCCAGCAGCGACTCCGGCTACGAGCAGTACGTC.

The chain combines TRBV11-2 with TRBJ1-2; maybe TRBD1 (6 bases). The ends were cut back, 2 bases at V and 4 bases at J, with 11 bases in the middle. The CDR3 spans 14 residues. CDR1 and CDR2 (germline): SGHAT, FQNNGV. CDR3 region: CASSLLGAAYGYTF. CDR3 DNA: TGTGCCAGCAGCTTATTGGGGGCAGCCTATGGCTACACCTTC.

The CDR3 is CASSLFGNQPQHF. Here the CDR3 DNA reads TGTGCCAGCAGCTTATTCGGCAATCAGCCCCAGCATTTT. J is TRBJ1-5 and V is TRBV7-6; D is uncertain. Germline CDR1 reads SGHVS; CDR2 reads FNYEAQ. Trimming stripped 2 bases from V and 2 bases from J, with 4 bases between. CDR3 length: 13 amino acids.

V is TRBV14 and J is TRBJ1-2; the D gene is possibly TRBD1 (6 bases). Germline CDR1 and CDR2: SGHDN and FVKESK. This CDR3 comprises 15 residues. The ends were cut back, 4 bases at V and 4 bases at J, with 16 bases in the middle. The CDR3 loop reads CASSRGGGAVYGYTF. The CDR3 bases are TGTGCCAGCAGCCGAGGCGGGGGGGCCGTCTATGGCTACACCTTC.

The V gene is TRBV7-9, the J gene TRBJ2-3; possibly TRBD1 for D (5 bases). Germline loops: CDR1 SEHNR, CDR2 FQNEAQ (reference sequence). This CDR3 contains 14 residues. V gave up 6 bases and J gave up 2 bases, with 12 bases separating them. The CDR3 DNA is TGTGCCAGCAGTTTAACAGGAAACACAGATACGCAGTATTTT. It codes for CASSLTGNTDTQYF.

This clone was counted a single time. V gene TRBV27 combines with J gene TRBJ2-1; 7 bases are a match to TRBD2. With V trimmed by 9 bases and J by 3 bases, 5 bases remained unmatched. The CDR3 covers 13 residues. Germline V gene sequence: CDR1 MNHEY, CDR2 SMNVEV (reference sequence). Here the CDR3 reads CASRLAGYNEQFF. The CDR3, as DNA: TGTGCCAGTCGACTAGCCGGCTACAATGAGCAGTTCTTC.

V gene TRBV2 combines with J gene TRBJ1-1; no clear D gene. Looked up from germline, CDR1 is SNHLY and CDR2 is FYNNEI. The CDR3 covers 14 residues. The V end was cut by 10 bases, the J end by 0 bases, with 15 bases between. In nucleotides, the CDR3 is TGTGCCACCAACGGGGAGGGCCTGAACACTGAAGCTTTCTTT. It codes for CATNGEGLNTEAFF.

The chain is built from TRBV5-6 and TRBJ2-7; 9 bases align to TRBD2. Germline V lookup: CDR1 SGHDT, CDR2 YYEEEE. The CDR3 extends over 14 amino acids. After removal of 6 bases from V and 2 bases from J, the junction contained 6 bases not matched to a gene. CDR3: CASIRRGGPYEQYV. CDR3 DNA sequence: TGTGCCAGCATCCGGCGGGGGGGGCCCTACGAGCAGTACGTC.

The chain combines TRBV27 with TRBJ2-1; D not resolved. The germline CDR1 and CDR2 sequences are MNHEY and SMNVEV (reference sequence). This CDR3 is 15 amino acids long. Trimming removed 0 bases from V and 2 bases from J, with 8 bases in between. The CDR3 sequence is CASSLSSGAYNEQFF. The CDR3 DNA follows: TGTGCCAGCAGTTTATCGTCGGGTGCCTACAATGAGCAGTTCTTC.

The chain joins TRBV14 to TRBJ2-2; 9 bases map to TRBD1. Per the germline V gene, CDR1 is SGHDN and CDR2 is FVKESK. There are 15 residues in the CDR3. V dropped 4 bases and J dropped 7; count of bases not matched to a gene: 7. The CDR3 DNA sequence: TGTGCCAGCAGCCTCTGGACAGGGGCTTACGGGGAGCTGTTTTTT. Amino acids: CASSLWTGAYGELFF.

V and J are TRBV7-3 and TRBJ2-3; TRBD2 matches at 9 bases. V was clipped by 5 bases and J by 0 bases; unmatched bases: 3. CDR1 and CDR2 (germline): SGHTA, FQGTGA. This CDR3 is 15 amino acids long. CDR3 loop: CASSGGTSSTDTQYF. CDR3 nucleotides: TGTGCCAGCAGCGGGGGGACTAGCAGCACAGATACGCAGTATTTT.